The following is a T cell receptor (beta chain) sequence with its context. J was trimmed by 6 bases and V by 4 bases; bases with no gene match: 4. Germline V gene data show CDR1 as MNHEY and CDR2 as SVGEGT. The CDR3 sequence is 14 residues long. RNA transcripts gave rise to amplified TCR beta CDR3 regions. When the TCR CDR3 underwent first-round RT-PCR, the HTBI primer set was used. MiXCR, run by TCRdb on the multiplex PCR reads, gives a single entry per CDR3 protein. This table holds hundreds of thousands of distinct CDR3 sequences, roughly 13% found once. These data come from a study of T cells in Graves' hyperthyroidism and ophthalmopathy. On the study more broadly: At the time of initial diagnosis and before any treatment, peripheral blood was collected.

Hyperthyroidism, newly diagnosed and lasting under 2 months, affected patients aged 18 to 65. The source of this sequence is a woman aged 25 to 39 with Graves' hyperthyroidism. Sample: blood. This chain links TRBV6-2 or TRBV6-3 with TRBJ2-7, with 12 bases matching TRBD2. CDR3 protein: CASSLGLAGSEQYF. The CDR3 nucleotides read TGTGCCAGCAGTTTGGGACTAGCGGGCTCCGAGCAGTACTTC.